One and the same sample provided the 21 T cell receptor beta chains below, sequenced in a study of low-dose radiotherapy and immunotherapy resistance in tumors. Primers used for first-strand cDNA, a TRAV- and TRBV-specific set, covered both alpha and beta chains. Both a constant-region primer and a V-primer adapter served to amplify TCRs across 15 to 25 PCR cycles. In TCRdb, the reads were re-called with MiXCR into one record per CDR3 protein. This repertoire shows 65,000 to 95,000 distinct CDR3 sequences, approximately 20% found once; its top ten account for under 7.5%. As to time point: before trial treatment. This specimen was PBMCs, taken before treatment. The receptors were sampled from a male donor with prostate cancer.

This clonotype has a count of ten or more. This rearrangement joins TRBV14 to TRBJ2-1, with D possibly being TRBD1 (6 bases). Per the germline V gene, CDR1 is SGHDN and CDR2 is FVKESK. V lost 4 bases and J 1 base, leaving 14 bases between the germline ends. There are 16 residues in the CDR3. The CDR3 sequence: CASSPQGQLSYNEQFF. CDR3 bases: TGTGCCAGCAGCCCCCAGGGACAACTGTCCTACAATGAGCAGTTCTTC.

Many counts were recorded for this clonotype. The chain recombines TRBV5-6 with TRBJ2-3; 8 nucleotides line up with TRBD1. Germline CDR1 reads SGHDT; CDR2 reads YYEEEE. With V trimmed by 3 bases and J by 2 bases, 8 bases remained unmatched. The CDR3 contains 16 residues. The CDR3 loop is CASSSARQGLTDTQYF. In DNA, the CDR3 is TGTGCCAGCAGCTCCGCGAGACAGGGGCTCACAGATACGCAGTATTTT.

This clonotype was picked up many times. The chain has TRBV30 and TRBJ1-1; no clear D gene. Germline CDR1 and CDR2: GTSNPN and SVGIG (reference sequence). The CDR3 totals 12 residues. V lost 4 bases, J lost 0 bases, and 6 bases lay in between. The CDR3 DNA follows: TGTGCCTGGATCTCTCTGAACACTGAAGCTTTCTTT. Translating it yields CAWISLNTEAFF.

The chain recombines TRBV13 with TRBJ2-5, with D possibly TRBD1 on 5 matching bases. V was clipped by 3 bases and J by 4 bases, with 12 bases between them. The CDR3 is 14 amino acids. Germline loops: CDR1 PRHDT, CDR2 FYEKMQ (reference sequence). The CDR3 coding sequence is TGTGCCAGCAGCTTCGGACATCGCCCAGAGACCCAGTACTTC. This encodes CASSFGHRPETQYF.

This clonotype has at least ten counts. The chain couples TRBV7-9 to TRBJ1-2; D perhaps matches TRBD1 (6 bases). V was shortened by 5 bases and J by 7 bases, with 20 bases between the two germline ends. Per the germline V gene, CDR1 is SEHNR and CDR2 is FQNEAQ (reference sequence). This CDR3 spans 15 amino acids. The CDR3 nucleotides are TGTGCCAGCAGCCCAGGGACAACCCGAGGGGTTGGCTACACCTTC. Protein sequence: CASSPGTTRGVGYTF.

This clonotype was seen ten or more times. V is TRBV20-1 and J is TRBJ2-1; D tentatively fits TRBD1 or TRBD2 (6 bases each). V shed 0 bases and J shed 4 bases, with 16 bases lying between them. The CDR3 extends over 16 amino acids. CDR1 DFQATT and CDR2 SNEGSKA come from the germline V gene (reference sequence). The CDR3 is CSARDRGQTNYNEQFF. As DNA, the CDR3 is TGCAGTGCTAGAGATCGGGGGCAGACGAATTACAATGAGCAGTTCTTC.

This clonotype was detected ten times or more. V usage is TRBV7-2 and J usage is TRBJ2-7; the match to TRBD1 covers 7 bases. This CDR3 is built from 13 residues. Germline V gives CDR1 SGHTA, CDR2 FQGNSA. Unmatched junction bases numbered 8, after V lost 5 bases and J lost 7 bases. For the CDR3, the DNA is TGTGCCAGCAGCCCGGGACAGAGGGGAGAGCAGTACTTC. Translating it yields CASSPGQRGEQYF.

This clonotype came up many times. V is TRBV4-1 and J is TRBJ2-3, with 16 nucleotides matching TRBD2. The CDR3 length is 20 residues. The V and J ends lost 4 bases and 0 bases, in that order; junction bases with no gene match: 10. CDR1 is MGHRA and CDR2 is YSYEKL in the germline V gene. Written as DNA, the CDR3 is TGCGCCAGCAGCCTCGCCGGGACTAGCGGGGGGGCTGTAAGCACAGATACGCAGTATTTT. As protein: CASSLAGTSGGAVSTDTQYF.

This clonotype was recorded at least ten times. This chain joins TRBV2 and TRBJ2-1; a possible D gene is TRBD1 (5 bases). V gave up 4 bases and J gave up 0 bases, with 13 bases separating them. This CDR3 is 16 amino acids long. Germline values: CDR1 SNHLY, CDR2 FYNNEI. The CDR3 loop is CASSATGAFSYNEQFF. CDR3 bases: TGTGCCAGCAGTGCCACAGGTGCTTTCTCCTACAATGAGCAGTTCTTC.

This clonotype was observed many times. The V call is TRBV29-1, the J call TRBJ2-7; a possible D gene is TRBD2 (6 bases). Trimming pared 4 bases from V and 4 bases from J, leaving 8 bases between. The CDR3 length is 11 residues. Germline-derived CDR1 and CDR2 are SQVTM and ANQGSEA. The DNA for the CDR3 is TGCAGCGTTGCGGGGACTTACGAGCAGTACTTC. Protein: CSVAGTYEQYF.

This clonotype came up a few times. V usage is TRBV4-3 and J usage is TRBJ2-1, with 12 bases that match TRBD1. J was trimmed by 7 bases and V by 3 bases; bases with no gene match: 1. This CDR3 has 14 residues. Per germline, CDR1 LGHNA and CDR2 YSLEER. CDR3 DNA sequence: TGCGCCAGCAGCCAGGGACAGGGGGCGAATGAGCAGTTCTTC. Its translation is CASSQGQGANEQFF.

This clonotype was detected ten times or more. The chain uses TRBV28 and TRBJ2-5; D is perhaps TRBD2 (6 bases). Germline V CDR1 and CDR2: MDHEN, SYDVKM. This CDR3 contains 14 residues. V gave up 3 bases and J gave up 2 bases, with 10 bases separating them. This chain's CDR3 is CASSFGGDQETQYF. CDR3 DNA sequence: TGTGCCAGCAGTTTCGGAGGGGATCAAGAGACCCAGTACTTC.

This clonotype was recorded many times. The gene calls are TRBV12-3 or TRBV12-4 and TRBJ2-2; 7 positions match TRBD1. This CDR3 is built from 15 residues. With V trimmed by 6 bases and J by 1 base, 5 bases remained unmatched. CDR3 region: CASSWGQLNTGELFF. DNA for the CDR3: TGTGCCAGCAGCTGGGGACAGCTGAACACCGGGGAGCTGTTTTTT.

This clonotype was picked up many times. J is TRBJ1-2 and V is TRBV10-3, with D hard to call. V shed 3 bases and J shed 5 bases, with 19 bases lying between them. The CDR3 loop spans 16 amino acids. Germline V gene lookup returns CDR1 ENHRY and CDR2 SYGVKD. The CDR3 is CAISDSGGGHLYGYTF. CDR3 bases: TGTGCCATCAGTGACTCGGGCGGTGGTCACCTATATGGCTACACCTTC.

A remark on this clonotype: This likely reflects a read error, since a far larger clone is one base away. The chain carries TRBV6-1 and TRBJ2-5; the D gene is possibly TRBD1 (6 bases). Trimming removed 8 bases from V and 11 bases from J, with 30 bases in between. Germline CDR1 MNHNS, CDR2 SASEGT. This CDR3 has 16 residues. The CDR3 sequence is CASARLGTSSLNEQYF. CDR3 nucleotide sequence: TGTGCCAGCGCCAGACTCGGGACAAGCTCTCTTAATGAGCAGTACTTC.

The chain recombines TRBV7-2 with TRBJ2-7, with TRBD2 matching 11 bases. V dropped 1 base and J dropped 6; count of bases not matched to a gene: 5. The CDR3 loop spans 15 amino acids. Per germline, CDR1 SGHTA and CDR2 FQGNSA. The CDR3 loop is CASSLELAGVSEQYF. The CDR3 coding sequence is TGTGCCAGCAGCTTAGAACTAGCGGGAGTATCCGAGCAGTACTTC.

This clonotype has at least ten counts. The J gene is TRBJ2-5, the V gene TRBV5-1, with 10 bases lining up with TRBD2. The germline V gene encodes CDR1 SGHRS and CDR2 YFSETQ. This CDR3 is 14 amino acids long. V was clipped by 3 bases and J by 7 bases; unmatched bases: 6. CDR3: CASSSTSGAVTQYF. For the CDR3, the DNA is TGCGCCAGCAGCTCCACTAGCGGGGCCGTGACCCAGTACTTC.

This clonotype turned up a few times. With a much larger clone just one base away, this may be a read error. V usage is TRBV28 and J usage is TRBJ2-7, with a possible D match to TRBD1 (5 bases). The V gene's germline CDR1 is MDHEN and CDR2 SYDVKM. This CDR3 contains 14 residues. CDR3 sequence reads: CAGSKTGSSYEQYF. The CDR3 DNA sequence: TGTGCCGGCAGCAAAACAGGTAGCTCCTACGAGCAGTACTTC.

This clonotype was detected many times. The chain is built from TRBV30 and TRBJ1-1; perhaps TRBD1 as D (6 bases). Germline CDR1 and CDR2: GTSNPN and SVGIG (reference sequence). The CDR3 has 11 residues. V was trimmed by 0 bases and J by 10 bases, leaving 9 bases between them. Here the CDR3 DNA reads TGTGCCTGGAGTGTACGGGGGCCAGCTTTCTTT. Translation: CAWSVRGPAFF.

Notes on this clonotype: A far larger clone is off by one base, so a read error is likely. The chain links TRBV28 to TRBJ2-2; perhaps TRBD2 as D (7 bases). Germline loops: CDR1 MDHEN, CDR2 SYDVKM. CDR3 length equals 15 residues. For the CDR3, the DNA is TGTGCCAGCAGCGTAGTCGGGGGGCCCACCGGGGAGCGGTTTTTT. It codes for CASSVVGGPTGERFF.

This clonotype was counted at least ten times. The gene calls are TRBV30 and TRBJ2-1, with a weak D call TRBD2 (5 bases). CDR3 length: 15 amino acids. Looked up from germline, CDR1 is GTSNPN and CDR2 is SVGIG (reference sequence). The ends were cut back, 1 base at V and 3 bases at J, with 13 bases in the middle. CDR3 nucleotides: TGTGCCTGGAGTGGAGTAAGCGGTAGCTACAATGAGCAGTTCTTC. Encoded protein: CAWSGVSGSYNEQFF.